The present entry profiles one T cell receptor beta chain with its context. In this sample, this clone turned up once. Its antigen has not been determined. No clone much larger than this one lies a single base away; base qualities are absent. These data originate in a study of radiation and T cells in renal cell carcinoma (dated by TCRdb to the early 2020s). Looking at the study overall: The samples were obtained from a clinical trial, where primary renal cell carcinomas were treated with 15 Gy stereotactic body radiation therapy and then removed by nephrectomy 4 weeks afterward. In total, fewer than 55 samples underwent TCR beta sequencing: approximately 25 tumors plus 27 peripheral blood samples. Across all 53 samples, several million unique CDR3 nucleotide sequences encoding about 2.4 million unique CDR3 amino acid sequences were identified.

Reading the label with the study, this specimen's time point is: blood 2 weeks post-SBRT. The sample's treatment or condition label, in plain terms: 15 Gy SBRT to primary tumor, nephrectomy 4 weeks later. To follow tumor-enriched clonotypes, peripheral blood was collected serially from radiation-treated patients at baseline and again at 2 weeks and 4 weeks after SBRT. All patients had renal cell carcinoma with clear cell pathology. Genomic DNA for TCR sequencing was prepared using the QIAamp DNA Blood Mini Kit (Qiagen). The analyses included just those samples that passed every quality control check. Findings and caveats that apply to the study as a whole: Because pretreatment tumor biopsies were not available, the study could not determine whether clonotypes were already present within the tumor at baseline. Top tumor clonotypes rose in blood from baseline to 2 weeks post-radiation, then contracted by 4 weeks, suggesting transient expansion of tumor-resident clones. Blood repertoire dynamics were not followed beyond 4 weeks after treatment. Effects of radiation dose or scheduling on the TCR repertoire could not be addressed with the single-armed trial design.

TCR beta libraries were generated from genomic DNA with the immunoSEQ kit, following the manufacturer's recommendations. For library preparation, a first multiplex PCR was performed with proprietary primers, followed by a second PCR in which unique barcodes were added, and bead cleanups were performed after each round. Each sample batch included a kit-provided positive control reaction and a negative control reaction. The final libraries underwent checking on an Agilent 4200 TapeStation D1000 ScreenTape, volumetric pooling, and quantification by qPCR. Sequencing ran on an Illumina NextSeq500 with a MidOutput 150-cycle cartridge, using 156 Read1 and 15 Index1 cycles with kit custom primers. The pooled library was loaded at approximately 1 pM, and approximately 18% PhiX control was spiked in. As for the original processing: Vendor-processed data were analyzed in R, with a clonotype defined as all T cells sharing the same CDR3 nucleotide sequence. In the clone abundance analyses, frequencies were normalized to the 10,000 most abundant clones in each sample. Public T cell clones, averaging fewer than five per sample, were removed before analysis. Tumor-enriched and baseline blood-enriched clonotypes were defined by at least a 32-fold difference in abundance between compartments. A beta-binomial differential abundance model was used to identify clonotypes that expanded or contracted between blood time points. Tumor-blood repertoire similarity was measured with the Baroni-Urbani and Buser coefficient, and groups were compared using two-tailed Wilcoxon tests in R. TCRdb retrieved this table from immuneACCESS and kept in-frame rearrangements only. Not all clones are present; in checked studies, unresolved V genes account for under half, and no reason is known for the remainder. The V and J calls and clone size were taken over from that table, and D and trimming were inferred from the DNA. For this sample there are about 130,000 clones; around 89% appear just once. Clones ranked in the top ten supply almost 6% of the sample.

V loses 0 bases, J loses 6 bases, and the germline ends lie 15 bases apart. From a lookup of the germline V gene, CDR1 and CDR2 are SGHRS and YFSETQ. From its cysteine to its phenylalanine, the CDR3 spans 16 amino acids. The only DNA kept is the CDR3, 48 bases in frame from the first base. The V and J segments used are TRBV5-1 and TRBJ2-2, with a weak D call of TRBD1 (5 bases match). The source of this sequence is a woman between 70 and 85 years old with renal cell carcinoma. Source: blood, taken from a patient whose treatment included radiotherapy and nephrectomy. The DNA sequence reads TGCGCCAGCAGCTTGGTAGGCAGGGTGATCGCCGGGGAGCTGTTTTTT. The resulting protein is CASSLVGRVIAGELFF.